The 27 T cell receptor beta chains reported below all come from one sample, sequenced in a study of blood T cell repertoires in COVID-19. Assay: immunoSEQ multiplex PCR; the TCRdb copy retains only in-frame clones and omits some. Among 200,000 to 250,000 clones listed, around 87% were seen once. Material: peripheral blood. The origin of the receptors is a man in his sixties with acute or convalescent COVID-19.

DNA of the CDR3: TGCAGCGTTGAGGGTCGCCTTCAGGGGGTAGAGGGCTACACCTTC. Amino acids: CSVEGRLQGVEGYTF. The rearrangement links TRBV29-1 to TRBJ1-2; 7 positions match TRBD1. V dropped 3 bases and J dropped 8; count of bases not matched to a gene: 15. Per germline, CDR1 SQVTM and CDR2 ANQGSEA. The CDR3 runs to 15 residues. The whole variable domain, filled in from reference TRBV29-1 and TRBJ1-2, reads SAVISQKPSRDICQRGTSLTIQCQVDSQVTMMFWYRQQPGQSLTLIATANQGSEATYESGFVIDKFPISRPNLTFSTLTVSNMSPEDSSIYLCSVEGRLQGVEGYTFGSGTRLTVV.

The chain recombines TRBV7-2 with TRBJ2-3, with 11 bases identical to TRBD1. The germline V gene encodes CDR1 SGHTA and CDR2 FQGNSA. Losses at the gene ends were 3 bases for V and 1 base for J; bases not matched to a gene: 6. The CDR3 length is 17 residues. CDR3 protein: CASSLSGTGGGTDTQYF. In nucleotides, the CDR3 is TGTGCCAGCAGCTTGAGCGGGACAGGGGGAGGCACAGATACGCAGTATTTT.

The chain links TRBV5-1 to TRBJ1-1; D remains ambiguous. The CDR3 is 14 amino acids. Trimming shortened V by 0 bases and J by 7 bases, and 13 bases separated the two germline ends. Germline assignment: CDR1 SGHRS and CDR2 YFSETQ. The CDR3 region is CASSLELASGEAFF. Written as DNA, the CDR3 is TGCGCCAGCAGCTTGGAACTCGCCTCGGGTGAAGCTTTCTTT.

This chain joins TRBV19 and TRBJ1-2; 8 nucleotides align to TRBD1. V was pared by 5 bases and J by 4 bases, with 6 bases of the junction left unmatched. Germline CDR1 and CDR2: LNHDA and SQIVND (reference sequence). CDR3 length equals 14 residues. Written as DNA, the CDR3 is TGTGCCAGTAGTGTTCAACAGGGGGGCTATGGCTACACCTTC. The encoded protein is CASSVQQGGYGYTF.

This clone was seen a few times. This chain uses TRBV7-3 with TRBJ2-6; 7 bases align to TRBD1. Per germline, CDR1 SGHTA and CDR2 FQGTGA. The CDR3 is 15 residues long. The V gene end was trimmed by 5 bases and the J gene end by 0 bases; junction bases not matched to a gene: 1. Here the CDR3 DNA reads TGTGCCAGCAGCCAGGGGGACTCTGGGGCCAACGTCCTGACTTTC. Its translation is CASSQGDSGANVLTF.

To note about this clone: The same CDR3 can be traced to other DNA sequences in this sample. The gene calls are TRBV5-4 and TRBJ2-3, with 9 nucleotides matching TRBD2. The length of the CDR3 is 14 residues. V lost 0 bases and J lost 6; bases outside the gene matches: 2. Looked up from germline, CDR1 is SGHNT and CDR2 is YYREEE (reference sequence). CDR3 sequence: CASSLGSGGDTQYF. The CDR3 coding sequence is TGTGCCAGCAGCTTGGGGAGCGGGGGGGATACGCAGTATTTT.

The genes are TRBV6-5 and TRBJ2-1, with a tentative D call TRBD1 (6 bases). V was pared by 5 bases and J by 2 bases, with 13 bases between. The germline CDR1 and CDR2 sequences are MNHEY and SVGAGI. The CDR3 is 15 amino acids. The CDR3 protein is CASSREGGPYNEQFF. The DNA of the CDR3 is TGTGCCAGCAGTCGTGAAGGGGGACCCTACAATGAGCAGTTCTTC.

This clone was observed a single time. The J gene is TRBJ1-2, the V gene TRBV6-5; no clear D. The germline V gene encodes CDR1 MNHEY and CDR2 SVGAGI. Trimming cost V 5 bases and J 0 bases, with 10 bases left between them. The CDR3 length is 14 residues. The CDR3 bases are TGTGCCAGCAGTCCAACTCAAGCTAACTATGGCTACACCTTC. It codes for CASSPTQANYGYTF.

This clone was picked up a small number of times. The chain combines TRBV28 with TRBJ1-6; 8 nucleotides match TRBD1. Unmatched junction bases numbered 12, after V lost 4 bases and J lost 10 bases. Per germline, CDR1 MDHEN and CDR2 SYDVKM. The CDR3 length is 16 residues. CDR3 sequence (DNA): TGTGCCAGCAGTTCCCCGAGGGCAGGGGGCAGCTCACCCCTCCACTTT. Amino acids: CASSSPRAGGSSPLHF.

A few counts support this clone. The chain links TRBV6-4 to TRBJ1-5, with D possibly TRBD1 on 5 matching bases. The V end lost 0 bases, the J end lost 7 bases, and 7 bases lay between the germline ends. The CDR3 length is 13 residues. Per germline, CDR1 MRHNA and CDR2 SNTAGT. The CDR3 reads CASSDSRGQPQHF. CDR3 coding DNA: TGTGCCAGCAGTGACTCGCGGGGGCAGCCCCAGCATTTT.

The genes are TRBV14 and TRBJ2-7; D is unclear. Germline loops: CDR1 SGHDN, CDR2 FVKESK. The V end was cut by 0 bases, the J end by 6 bases, with 9 bases between. The CDR3 contains 13 residues. Here the CDR3 DNA reads TGTGCCAGCAGCCAAGATAGCCTAGGCGAGCAGTACTTC. Its protein product is CASSQDSLGEQYF.

The genes are TRBV6-5 and TRBJ2-2; 9 bases are a match to TRBD1. Germline CDR1 is MNHEY and CDR2 is SVGAGI. J lost 6 bases, V lost 6 bases, and 8 bases had no gene match. The CDR3 runs 15 residues. CDR3 region: CASRKQGAVAGELFF. The CDR3 bases are TGTGCCAGCAGAAAACAGGGGGCGGTCGCCGGGGAGCTGTTTTTT.

This chain uses TRBV9 with TRBJ2-1; 8 bases are shared with TRBD2. Germline trimming cut 0 bases from V and 4 bases from J; bases unmatched to any gene: 6. This CDR3 spans 16 amino acids. CDR1 and CDR2 from the germline V gene are SGDLS and YYNGEE. CDR3 residues: CASSVVPAGEYNEQFF. As DNA, the CDR3 is TGTGCCAGCAGCGTAGTCCCAGCGGGGGAGTACAATGAGCAGTTCTTC. Using reference TRBV9 and TRBJ2-1 for the parts outside the CDR3, the full variable domain is DSGVTQTPKHLITATGQRVTLRCSPRSGDLSVYWYQQSLDQGLQFLIQYYNGEERAKGNILERFSAQQFPDLHSELNLSSLELGDSALYFCASSVVPAGEYNEQFFGPGTRLTVL.

The chain combines TRBV6-5 with TRBJ1-2; D gene unclear. The germline V gene encodes CDR1 MNHEY and CDR2 SVGAGI. This CDR3 is 12 amino acids long. V was trimmed by 6 bases and J by 8 bases, leaving 13 bases between them. The CDR3 DNA reads as TGTGCCAGCAGCCCCGGCGGTGGGGGCTACACCTTC. It is translated as CASSPGGGGYTF.

The table lists this clone with many counts. The J gene is TRBJ1-1, the V gene TRBV5-1; D gene ambiguous. V lost 0 bases to trimming and J lost 5 bases, with 8 bases between them. Germline V gene lookup returns CDR1 SGHRS and CDR2 YFSETQ. This CDR3 is built from 13 residues. CDR3 in DNA: TGCGCCAGCAGCTTGGCCGGGGTAACTGAAGCTTTCTTT. This sequence encodes CASSLAGVTEAFF. Combining the CDR3 with reference TRBV5-1 and TRBJ1-1 gives the whole variable domain KAGVTQTPRYLIKTRGQQVTLSCSPISGHRSVSWYQQTPGQGLQFLFEYFSETQRNKGNFPGRFSGRQFSNSRSEMNVSTLELGDSALYLCASSLAGVTEAFFGQGTRLTVV.

The chain employs TRBV28 and TRBJ2-5; 12 nucleotides agree with TRBD2. The CDR3 runs to 14 residues. The germline gives CDR1 MDHEN, CDR2 SYDVKM. J was trimmed by 5 bases and V by 8 bases; bases with no gene match: 6. The CDR3 sequence: CASLTSGGVETQYF. CDR3 DNA: TGTGCCAGCTTGACTAGCGGGGGTGTGGAGACCCAGTACTTC.

This clone has only a few counts. The chain uses TRBV27 and TRBJ1-2; D is perhaps TRBD1 (5 bases). The CDR3 loop spans 16 amino acids. Germline V lookup: CDR1 MNHEY, CDR2 SMNVEV (reference sequence). Trimming left V 0 bases short and J 4 bases short, with 15 bases between. The CDR3 loop is CASSLSGGTASYGYTF. DNA for the CDR3: TGTGCCAGCAGTTTATCGGGGGGTACGGCCTCCTATGGCTACACCTTC.

This chain connects TRBV18 to TRBJ2-5, with 11 bases that match TRBD2. V was pared by 2 bases and J by 9 bases, with 8 bases of the junction left unmatched. Germline V gene lookup returns CDR1 KGHSH and CDR2 LQKENI. The CDR3 loop spans 15 amino acids. CDR3 residues: CASSPGTSGGKAQYF. The CDR3 region has the DNA TGTGCCAGCTCACCAGGGACTAGCGGTGGAAAGGCCCAGTACTTC.

This chain links TRBV7-3 with TRBJ2-3; 13 nucleotides align to TRBD2. Germline assignment: CDR1 SGHTA and CDR2 FQGTGA. J lost 1 base, V lost 8 bases, and 6 bases had no gene match. This CDR3 contains 16 residues. The CDR3 sequence: CASGLLAGGGTDTQYF. The CDR3 bases are TGTGCCAGCGGTCTACTAGCGGGGGGGGGCACAGATACGCAGTATTTT.

This clone has just one count. The chain carries TRBV3-1 (or the pseudogene TRBV3-2) and TRBJ1-6; TRBD1 agrees at 9 bases. The CDR3 extends over 14 amino acids. J lost 8 bases, V lost 4 bases, and 3 bases had no gene match. The germline CDR1 and CDR2 sequences are LGHDT and YNNKEL (reference sequence). The CDR3 sequence is CASSLQGAYSPLHF. Written as DNA, the CDR3 is TGTGCCAGCAGCCTACAGGGGGCGTATTCACCCCTCCACTTT.

This clone came up once. V gene TRBV5-1 combines with J gene TRBJ1-2; possibly TRBD1 for D (6 bases). V lost 4 bases to trimming and J lost 2 bases, with 12 bases between them. Germline-derived CDR1 and CDR2 are SGHRS and YFSETQ. There are 14 residues in the CDR3. The CDR3 sequence: CASSRNTGNYGYTF. The CDR3 DNA sequence: TGCGCCAGCAGCCGGAACACAGGGAACTATGGCTACACCTTC.

The chain uses TRBV5-1 and TRBJ2-1; weak D call: TRBD1 (6 bases). CDR3 length: 13 amino acids. V was trimmed by 4 bases and J by 5 bases, leaving 10 bases between them. Germline CDR1 is SGHRS and CDR2 is YFSETQ. This chain's CDR3 is CASSEGQDNEQFF. For the CDR3, the DNA is TGCGCCAGCAGCGAGGGACAAGACAATGAGCAGTTCTTC.

Here the CDR3 reads CASSYVADPRTDTQYF. CDR3 coding DNA: TGTGCCAGCAGTTACGTAGCGGATCCTCGCACAGATACGCAGTATTTT. This rearrangement joins TRBV6-6 to TRBJ2-3; D might be TRBD2 (6 bases). CDR3 length equals 16 residues. CDR1 is MNHNY and CDR2 is SVGAGI in the germline V gene (reference sequence). V lost 2 bases to trimming and J lost 1 base, with 13 bases between them.

This clone showed up just once. This rearrangement joins TRBV5-1 to TRBJ2-3, with 9 nucleotides matching TRBD1. Germline V gives CDR1 SGHRS, CDR2 YFSETQ. J lost 0 bases, V lost 6 bases, and 5 bases had no gene match. The CDR3 is 15 amino acids. CDR3 sequence: CASTKQGASTDTQYF. The DNA for the CDR3 is TGCGCCAGCACGAAACAGGGGGCTAGCACAGATACGCAGTATTTT.

This clone was seen only once. This sequence joins TRBV5-4 and TRBJ1-1; a weak D match, TRBD1 (6 bases). The CDR3 runs to 14 residues. V dropped 0 bases and J dropped 11 bases, with 17 bases sitting between them. Germline CDR1 SGHNT, CDR2 YYREEE (reference sequence). CDR3 DNA: TGTGCCAGCAGCTTGGTTGGGGGGGGCGGGGTGGCTTTCTTT. This codes for CASSLVGGGGVAFF.

The genes are TRBV28 and TRBJ2-3; D unclear. The CDR3 has 15 amino acids. The V and J ends lost 1 base and 8 bases respectively, with 16 bases between them. Germline CDR1 MDHEN, CDR2 SYDVKM. The CDR3 protein is CASSLFTGSPGTQYF. Written as DNA, the CDR3 is TGTGCCAGCAGTTTATTTACCGGATCCCCAGGTACGCAGTATTTT.

In this sample, this clone turned up a few times. The chain employs TRBV19 and TRBJ1-2, with D tentatively TRBD1 (6 bases). The V end was cut by 7 bases, the J end by 4 bases, with 13 bases between. Looked up from germline, CDR1 is LNHDA and CDR2 is SQIVND (reference sequence). CDR3 length: 13 amino acids. CDR3 region: CASISDRSYGYTF. In nucleotides, the CDR3 is TGTGCCAGTATTTCAGACAGGAGCTATGGCTACACCTTC.